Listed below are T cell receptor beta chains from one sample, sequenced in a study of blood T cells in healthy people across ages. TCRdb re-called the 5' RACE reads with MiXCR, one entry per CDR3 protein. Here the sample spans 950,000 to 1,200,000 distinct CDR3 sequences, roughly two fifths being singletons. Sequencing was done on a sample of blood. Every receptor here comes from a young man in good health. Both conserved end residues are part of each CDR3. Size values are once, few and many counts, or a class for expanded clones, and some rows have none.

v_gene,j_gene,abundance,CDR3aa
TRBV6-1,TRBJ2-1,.,CASIDRPNNEQFF
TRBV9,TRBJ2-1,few,CASSVAPGGSYNEQFF
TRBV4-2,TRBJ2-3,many,CASSPQEGGSTDTQYF
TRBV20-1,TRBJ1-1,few,CSAPQGSANTEAFF
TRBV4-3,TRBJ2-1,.,CASSQDLAGGTNEQFF
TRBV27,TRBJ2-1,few,CASSPYETGLAGPNEQFF
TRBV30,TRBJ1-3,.,CAWSVRLLTGGGNTIYF
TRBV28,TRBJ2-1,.,CASSLSLAGALLSYNEQFF
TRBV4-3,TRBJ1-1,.,CASSHGTGAVNTEAFF
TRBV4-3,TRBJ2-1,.,CASSQESSGGPYNEQFF
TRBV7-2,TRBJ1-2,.,CASSLVGGLDGYTF
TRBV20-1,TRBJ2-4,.,CSARGTSGGEDIQYF
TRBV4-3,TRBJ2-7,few,CASSQWDGRNEQYF
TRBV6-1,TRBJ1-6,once,CASSEARHPYNSPLHF
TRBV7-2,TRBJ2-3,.,CASTRRQDTQYF
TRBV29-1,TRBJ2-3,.,CSAFGWSTDTQYF
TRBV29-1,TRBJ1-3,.,CSARPPGIAGNTIYF
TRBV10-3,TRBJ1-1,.,CAISESGFHEAFF
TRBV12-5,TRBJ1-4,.,CASGSGTGTNEKLFF
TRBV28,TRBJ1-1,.,CASSFPSGGTEAFF
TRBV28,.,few,CASSQWTGSAEQYF
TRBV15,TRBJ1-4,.,CATSGNSRDEGEKLFF
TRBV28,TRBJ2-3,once,CASSLLAGGRADTQYF
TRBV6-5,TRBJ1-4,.,CASSYGSRGSEKLFF
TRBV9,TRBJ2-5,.,CASSAQGVYQETQYF
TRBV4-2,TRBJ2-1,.,CAGSQGRRQFTNEQFF
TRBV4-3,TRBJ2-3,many,CASSQDAGSTDTQYF
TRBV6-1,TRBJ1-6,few,CASSERNSPLHF
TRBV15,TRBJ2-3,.,CATSKRPDSSTDTQYF
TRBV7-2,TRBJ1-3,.,CASSLEGGLFGNTIYF
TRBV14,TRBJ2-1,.,CASSLLAGRLDEQFF
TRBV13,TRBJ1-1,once,CASSRDSRDEAFF
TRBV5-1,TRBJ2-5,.,CASSLGSGGTVDQETQYF
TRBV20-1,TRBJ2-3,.,CSAKPQLSTDTQYF
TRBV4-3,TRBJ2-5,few,CASSQDREGGLETQYF
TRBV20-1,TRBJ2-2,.,CSASHSGQAKNTGELFF
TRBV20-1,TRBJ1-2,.,CSATRQDMGYGYTF